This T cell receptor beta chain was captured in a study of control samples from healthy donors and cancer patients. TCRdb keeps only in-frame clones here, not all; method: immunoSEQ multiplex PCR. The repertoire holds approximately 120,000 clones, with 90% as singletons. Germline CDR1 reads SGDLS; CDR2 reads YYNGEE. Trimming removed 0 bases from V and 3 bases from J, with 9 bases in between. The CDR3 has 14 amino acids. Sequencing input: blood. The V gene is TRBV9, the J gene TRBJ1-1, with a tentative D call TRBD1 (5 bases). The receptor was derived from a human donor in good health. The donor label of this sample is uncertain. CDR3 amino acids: CASSVGTRYTEAFF. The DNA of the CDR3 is TGTGCCAGCAGCGTAGGGACAAGGTACACTGAAGCTTTCTTT.